A selection of T cell receptor beta chains follows, all from one sample in a study of shared clonotypes between healthy human individuals. Profiling relied on immunoSEQ multiplex PCR, and the TCRdb table lists in-frame clones only, not all of them. This sample has some 690,000 clones, with roughly 87% found just once. Sequencing used memory CD8+ T cells from PBMCs. The receptors stem from a man aged 18 to 30 in good health. Some clones in this sample may be carry-over from other donors' samples. CDR3s include the opening cysteine and the closing phenylalanine or tryptophan. The order of the fields is clone size, V gene, CDR3 length, D gene, J gene, CDR3 protein, CDR3 DNA. A D gene is named only where the DNA matches it firmly. The listing skips clone size in some rows; elsewhere it reads once, few, many or a size class.

size: few
V: TRBV4-1
length: 17
D: NA
J: TRBJ2-1
CDR3: CASSQDLGLGGVGEQFF
DNA: TGCGCCAGCAGCCAAGATCTAGGACTAGGGGGGGTTGGTGAGCAGTTCTTC

size: NA
V: TRBV30
length: 12
D: NA
J: TRBJ1-3
CDR3: CAWSPAGNTIYF
DNA: TGTGCCTGGAGCCCCGCTGGAAACACCATATATTTT

size: many
V: TRBV27
length: 13
D: NA
J: TRBJ1-2
CDR3: CASSTEGTYGYTF
DNA: TGTGCCAGCAGTACAGAAGGGACCTATGGCTACACCTTC

size: NA
V: TRBV28
length: 12
D: NA
J: TRBJ1-1
CDR3: CASSLRGFEAFF
DNA: TGTGCCAGCAGTTTAAGAGGGTTTGAAGCTTTCTTT

size: once
V: TRBV19
length: 13
D: TRBD1
J: TRBJ1-2
CDR3: CASSPGTVYGYTF
DNA: TGTGCCAGTAGTCCCGGGACAGTTTACGGCTACACCTTC

size: NA
V: TRBV28
length: 14
D: TRBD1
J: TRBJ2-3
CDR3: CASSLTGSHDTQYF
DNA: TGTGCCAGCAGTTTGACAGGGTCCCACGATACGCAGTATTTT

size: once
V: TRBV28
length: 15
D: NA
J: TRBJ2-7
CDR3: CASSFQIAERDEQYF
DNA: TGTGCCAGCAGTTTCCAGATAGCGGAACGAGACGAGCAGTACTTC

size: NA
V: TRBV7-8
length: 12
D: NA
J: TRBJ2-7
CDR3: CASSLVPYEQYF
DNA: TGTGCCAGCAGCTTAGTGCCCTACGAGCAGTACTTC

size: NA
V: TRBV11-2
length: 16
D: NA
J: TRBJ1-1
CDR3: CASSPRPSKTNTEAFF
DNA: TGTGCCAGCAGCCCGAGGCCAAGCAAGACCAACACTGAAGCTTTCTTT

size: few
V: TRBV19
length: 15
D: NA
J: TRBJ2-7
CDR3: CASSSLGGRLTEQYF
DNA: TGTGCCAGTTCTTCCTTAGGGGGGCGTTTGACCGAGCAGTACTTC

size: NA
V: TRBV10-1
length: 17
D: TRBD2
J: TRBJ2-7
CDR3: CASSDPSGRCHSYEQYF
DNA: TGCGCCAGCAGTGACCCTAGCGGGAGGTGCCACTCCTACGAGCAGTACTTC

size: NA
V: TRBV29-1
length: 15
D: TRBD1
J: TRBJ2-7
CDR3: CSVAPGRGQGYEQYF
DNA: TGCAGCGTTGCCCCGGGAAGGGGGCAAGGATACGAGCAGTACTTC

size: NA
V: TRBV6-1
length: 14
D: NA
J: TRBJ1-2
CDR3: CASSGEQGFDGYTF
DNA: TGTGCCAGCAGTGGGGAGCAGGGGTTCGATGGCTACACCTTC

size: NA
V: TRBV6-6
length: 15
D: TRBD2
J: TRBJ2-1
CDR3: CASSYGTSGSNEQFF
DNA: TGTGCCAGCAGTTATGGGACTAGCGGGAGTAATGAGCAGTTCTTC

size: NA
V: TRBV2
length: 15
D: TRBD1
J: TRBJ1-2
CDR3: CASRQGQAPRSGYTF
DNA: TGTGCCAGCAGACAAGGACAGGCCCCGAGGAGTGGCTACACCTTC

size: NA
V: TRBV12-5
length: 13
D: NA
J: TRBJ2-3
CDR3: CASGLMVDDTQYF
DNA: TGTGCTAGTGGTTTGATGGTGGACGATACGCAGTATTTT

size: NA
V: TRBV10-1
length: 15
D: TRBD2
J: TRBJ2-7
CDR3: CASSEWTSGRGEQYF
DNA: TGCGCCAGCAGTGAGTGGACTAGCGGGAGAGGCGAGCAGTACTTC